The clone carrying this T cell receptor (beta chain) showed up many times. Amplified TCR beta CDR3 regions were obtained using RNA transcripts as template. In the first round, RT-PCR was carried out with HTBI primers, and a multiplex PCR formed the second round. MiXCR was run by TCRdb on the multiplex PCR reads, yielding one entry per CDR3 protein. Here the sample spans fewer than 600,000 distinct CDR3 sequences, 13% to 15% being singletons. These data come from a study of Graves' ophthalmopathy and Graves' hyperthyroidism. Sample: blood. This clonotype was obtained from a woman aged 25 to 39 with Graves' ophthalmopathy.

The CDR3 bases are TGTGCCAGCAGTGAGATGGATGGGGAGACCCAGTACTTC. It yields the protein CASSEMDGETQYF. J is TRBJ2-5 and V is TRBV2; D is uncertain. The germline V and J ends were trimmed by 3 bases and 5 bases, with 10 bases remaining between them. This CDR3 has 13 residues. Germline CDR1 SNHLY, CDR2 FYNNEI.